The subject of this entry is one TCR beta chain. This clone has only one observation. What this receptor recognizes is not known. No base qualities exist here, and no much larger clone lies one base off it. The sample is drawn from a study of shared clonotypes between healthy human individuals (TCRdb year 2020). About the investigation overall: A few men and a couple of women, aged 18 to 49 years, made up the cohort. For each donor, CD4 naive and CD4 memory were each run on three plates, CD8 naive on two plates, and CD8 memory on one plate. The study deeply sequenced blood TCR repertoires of about 5 healthy adults to estimate repertoire size and the extent of clonotype sharing between individuals. To increase sequencing depth and limit assay-specific biases, different laboratories used diverse techniques to prepare libraries and sequence TCR repertoires. Each donor's leukapheresis produced roughly between roughly 0.85 and 9.5 billion PBMCs. Overall study results and their limits: Naive subsets generally had larger estimated clonotype richness than memory subsets. Compared with non-shared clonotypes, clonotypes shared by all four sorted-subset donors had higher generation probabilities. Across a handful of donors, around 5.4% of naive CD4, roughly 3.3% of naive CD8, 2.3% of memory CD4, and over 0.35% of memory CD8 clonotypes were shared. Pairwise subsampling indicated that sequencing depth was expected to affect the degree of clonotype sharing among donors. Only blood was sampled, and tissue TCR repertoires likely differ from those in blood. Rarefaction of sorted-subset datasets indicated incomplete sequencing despite the large sequencing depth. Because the study included only a small number of donors, the genetic and exposure-history diversity represented was limited.

From a lookup of the germline V gene, CDR1 and CDR2 are SNHLY and FYNNEI. There are 12 amino acids in the CDR3, from cysteine to phenylalanine inclusive. The only DNA kept is the CDR3, 36 bases in frame from the first base. The junction carries 11 bases between V and J, which are trimmed by 7 bases and 4 bases respectively. TCR CDR3 regions were amplified from genomic DNA by multiplex PCR using the deep immunoSEQ assay. Genomic DNA extracted from each cell subset was distributed evenly over all wells of several immunoSEQ 96-well plates, and each plate served as one replicate. For sorted subsets, approximately 0.2 ug of genomic DNA, equivalent to 30,000 or so T cell genomes, went into each replicate PCR. The purified libraries were quantified using a Qubit 3.0 fluorometer, sized with a Bioanalyzer 2100, and then quantified again using the KAPA Library Quantification kit. Every immunoSEQ 96-well plate was sequenced on a dedicated single-read 150-cycle Illumina NextSeq 550 flow cell. The study's own analysis went as follows. Because the immunoSEQ output included only junctional sequences and no quality scores, the filtering could not be the same as the filtering used for full-length reads. To assign V/J genes and CDR3, sequences were annotated against IMGT germline references using PyIR, a Python wrapper for IgBLAST v1.9. Any read was removed if the V/J assignment was weak (E-value above 1e-6), the CDR3 was missing, or the read contained stop codons, out-of-frame junctions, or ambiguous translated residues. V3J clonotypes were defined by identical inferred V gene, J gene, and CDR3 amino acid sequence. To compute the percentage overlap between repertoires, the number of shared unique clonotypes was divided by the size of the smaller repertoire. RTK rarefaction, the Chao1 estimator, and Recon v2.1 estimates of unobserved clonotypes were used to assess repertoire richness. OLGA was used to compute generation probabilities for all TCRbeta clonotypes that the gDNA method yielded from a few donors. TCRdb obtained this table from immuneACCESS and retained in-frame rearrangements with V and J assigned. These tables miss some clones; where compared with another copy, unresolved V genes account for less than half of the shortfall, and the remainder is unexplained. That table gives V, J and clone size, and the DNA gave D and trimming. This sample has approximately 2.1 million clones in its table, and approximately 93% of those were observed once. The ten largest clones capture about 0.37% of the sample.

The donors were healthy, HIV-negative adults who had no recently reported acute infections or vaccinations. All donors were Caucasian adults living in Nashville, Tennessee, USA. CD4+ T cells were enriched by magnetic negative selection; naive cells were then positively selected on CD45RA, and the negative fraction formed the memory subset. Blood was collected by leukapheresis, and PBMCs were isolated by Ficoll-Histopaque density gradient centrifugation and then cryopreserved in liquid nitrogen vapor phase. Purity and quantity of every magnetically sorted T cell population were checked by analytical flow cytometry. From each sorted fraction, genomic DNA was isolated and quantified by UV absorbance on a Nanodrop 2000c.

Sequenced: naive CD4+ T cells from PBMCs. The cell subset or site label for this specimen denotes: CD45RA+ positively selected. The receptor was derived from a man aged 18 to 30 in good health. Some clones in this sample may be carry-over from other donors' samples. The chain joins TRBV2 to TRBJ2-7; 5 matching bases give a weak D call of TRBD1. The CDR3 region reads CASMLTAYEQYF. The DNA reads as follows: TGTGCCAGCATGCTGACAGCTTACGAGCAGTACTTC.